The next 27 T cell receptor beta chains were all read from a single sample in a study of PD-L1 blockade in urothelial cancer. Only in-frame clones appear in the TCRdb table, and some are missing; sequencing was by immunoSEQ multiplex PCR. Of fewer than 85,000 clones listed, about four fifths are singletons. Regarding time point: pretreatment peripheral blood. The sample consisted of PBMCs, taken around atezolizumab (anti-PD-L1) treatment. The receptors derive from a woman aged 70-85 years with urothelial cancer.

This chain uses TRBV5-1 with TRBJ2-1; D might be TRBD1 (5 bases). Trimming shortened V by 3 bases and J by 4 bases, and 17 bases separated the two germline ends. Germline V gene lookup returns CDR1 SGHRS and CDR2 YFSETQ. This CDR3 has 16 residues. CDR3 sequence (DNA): TGCGCCAGCAGCTGGGGCCCAGGGAACCGGTACAATGAGCAGTTCTTC. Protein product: CASSWGPGNRYNEQFF.

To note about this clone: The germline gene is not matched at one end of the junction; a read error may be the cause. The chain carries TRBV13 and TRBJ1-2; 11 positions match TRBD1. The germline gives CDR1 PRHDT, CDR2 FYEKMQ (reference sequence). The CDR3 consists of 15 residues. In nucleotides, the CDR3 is TGTGCCAGCAGCATAGGGACAGGGGGATTCTATGGCTACACCTTC. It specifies CASSIGTGGFYGYTF.

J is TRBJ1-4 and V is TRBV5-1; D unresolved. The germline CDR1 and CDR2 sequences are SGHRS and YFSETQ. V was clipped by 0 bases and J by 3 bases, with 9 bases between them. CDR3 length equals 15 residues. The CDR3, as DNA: TGCGCCAGCAGCTTGGCCGTAGAGCCTAATGAAAAACTGTTTTTT. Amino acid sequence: CASSLAVEPNEKLFF. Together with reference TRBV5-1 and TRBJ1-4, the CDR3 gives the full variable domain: KAGVTQTPRYLIKTRGQQVTLSCSPISGHRSVSWYQQTPGQGLQFLFEYFSETQRNKGNFPGRFSGRQFSNSRSEMNVSTLELGDSALYLCASSLAVEPNEKLFFGSGTQLSVL.

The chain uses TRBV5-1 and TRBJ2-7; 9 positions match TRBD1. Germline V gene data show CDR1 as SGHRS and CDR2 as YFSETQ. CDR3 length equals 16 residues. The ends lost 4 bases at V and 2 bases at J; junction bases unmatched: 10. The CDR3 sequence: CASSPPPGQGAYEQYF. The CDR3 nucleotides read TGCGCCAGCAGCCCTCCCCCGGGACAGGGAGCCTACGAGCAGTACTTC.

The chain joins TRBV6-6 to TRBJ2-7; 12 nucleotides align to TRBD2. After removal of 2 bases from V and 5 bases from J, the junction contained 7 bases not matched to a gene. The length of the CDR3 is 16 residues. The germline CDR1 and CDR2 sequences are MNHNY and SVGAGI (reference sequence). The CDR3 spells CASSYGLAGGSHEQYF. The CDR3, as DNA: TGTGCCAGCAGTTACGGGCTAGCGGGAGGGTCCCACGAGCAGTACTTC.

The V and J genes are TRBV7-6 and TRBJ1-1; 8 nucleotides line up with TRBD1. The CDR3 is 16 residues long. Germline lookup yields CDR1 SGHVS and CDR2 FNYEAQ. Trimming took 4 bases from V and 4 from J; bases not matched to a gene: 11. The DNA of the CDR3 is TGTGCCAGCAGCTCCAGCCCGGACAGGGCAGGCACTGAAGCTTTCTTT. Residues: CASSSSPDRAGTEAFF.

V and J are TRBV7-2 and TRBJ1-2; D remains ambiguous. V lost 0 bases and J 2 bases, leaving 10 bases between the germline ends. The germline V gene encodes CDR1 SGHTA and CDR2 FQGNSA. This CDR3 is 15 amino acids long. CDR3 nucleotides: TGTGCCAGCAGCTTAGCCACGGGATCCAACTATGGCTACACCTTC. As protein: CASSLATGSNYGYTF. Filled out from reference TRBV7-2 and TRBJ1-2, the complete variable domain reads GAGVSQSPSNKVTEKGKDVELRCDPISGHTALYWYRQSLGQGLEFLIYFQGNSAPDKSGLPSDRFSAERTGGSVSTLTIQRTQQEDSAVYLCASSLATGSNYGYTFGSGTRLTVV.

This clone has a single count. This chain's CDR3 is CATSREWEGDEKLFF. In DNA form, the CDR3 reads TGTGCCACCAGCAGAGAATGGGAGGGGGATGAAAAACTGTTTTTT. V gene TRBV15 combines with J gene TRBJ1-4; possibly TRBD1 for D (6 bases). Trimming stripped 0 bases from V and 6 bases from J, with 11 bases between. The CDR3 is 15 residues long. The germline V gene encodes CDR1 LNHNV and CDR2 YYDKDF (reference sequence).

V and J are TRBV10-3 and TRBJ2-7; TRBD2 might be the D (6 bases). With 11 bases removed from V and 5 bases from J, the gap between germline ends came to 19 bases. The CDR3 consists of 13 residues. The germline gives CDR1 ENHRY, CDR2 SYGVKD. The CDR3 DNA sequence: TGTGCCCTCGGGACTGAAAAAATCAACGAGCAGTACTTC. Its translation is CALGTEKINEQYF.

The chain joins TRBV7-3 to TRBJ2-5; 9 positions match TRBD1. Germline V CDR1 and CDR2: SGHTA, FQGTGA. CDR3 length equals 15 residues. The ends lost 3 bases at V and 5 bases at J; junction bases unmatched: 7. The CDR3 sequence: CASSLGQGGRETQYF. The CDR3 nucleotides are TGTGCCAGCAGCTTGGGACAGGGAGGGAGGGAGACCCAGTACTTC.

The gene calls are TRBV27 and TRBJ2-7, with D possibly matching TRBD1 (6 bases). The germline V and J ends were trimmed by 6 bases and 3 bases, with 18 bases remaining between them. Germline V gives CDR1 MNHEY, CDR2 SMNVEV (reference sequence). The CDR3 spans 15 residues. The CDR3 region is CASSPNRDTGYEQYF. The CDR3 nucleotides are TGTGCCAGCAGCCCCAACCGGGACACAGGCTACGAGCAGTACTTC.

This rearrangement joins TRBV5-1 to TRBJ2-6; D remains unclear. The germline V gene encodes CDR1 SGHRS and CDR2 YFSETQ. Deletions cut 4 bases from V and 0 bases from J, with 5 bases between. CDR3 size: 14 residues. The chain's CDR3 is CASSKSSGANVLTF. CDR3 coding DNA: TGCGCCAGCAGCAAGAGCTCTGGGGCCAACGTCCTGACTTTC.

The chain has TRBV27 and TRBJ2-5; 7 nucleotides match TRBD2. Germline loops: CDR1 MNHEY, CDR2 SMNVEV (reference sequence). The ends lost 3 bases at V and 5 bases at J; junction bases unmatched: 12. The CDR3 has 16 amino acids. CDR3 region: CASSFKRGGIRETQYF. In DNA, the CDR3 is TGTGCCAGCAGTTTCAAGCGGGGTGGGATCCGGGAGACCCAGTACTTC.

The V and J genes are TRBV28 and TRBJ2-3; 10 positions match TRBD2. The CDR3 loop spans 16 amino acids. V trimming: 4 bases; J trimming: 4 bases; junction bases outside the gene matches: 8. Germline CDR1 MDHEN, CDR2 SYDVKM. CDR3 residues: CASSSLTSGMADTQYF. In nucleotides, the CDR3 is TGTGCCAGCAGTTCCCTAACTAGCGGGATGGCAGATACGCAGTATTTT.

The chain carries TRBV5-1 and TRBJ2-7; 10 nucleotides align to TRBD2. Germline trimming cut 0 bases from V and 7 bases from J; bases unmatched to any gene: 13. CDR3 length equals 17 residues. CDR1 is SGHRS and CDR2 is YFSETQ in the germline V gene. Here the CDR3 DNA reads TGCGCCAGCAGCTTGGGGCTAGCGGGGGCCCTGGACGGAGAGCAGTACTTC. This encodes CASSLGLAGALDGEQYF.

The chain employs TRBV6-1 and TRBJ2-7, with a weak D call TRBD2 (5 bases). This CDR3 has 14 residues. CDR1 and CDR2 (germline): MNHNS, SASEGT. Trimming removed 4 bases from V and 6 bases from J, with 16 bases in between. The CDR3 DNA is TGTGCCAGCAGTGTGTCCGGGCCGGAGGCCGAGCAGTACTTC. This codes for CASSVSGPEAEQYF.

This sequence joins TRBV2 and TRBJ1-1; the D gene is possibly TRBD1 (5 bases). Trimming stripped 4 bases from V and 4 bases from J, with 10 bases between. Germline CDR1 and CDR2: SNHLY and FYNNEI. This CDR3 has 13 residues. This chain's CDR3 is CASSVAGSTEAFF. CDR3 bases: TGTGCCAGCAGTGTGGCAGGGTCCACTGAAGCTTTCTTT. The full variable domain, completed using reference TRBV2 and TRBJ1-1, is EPEVTQTPSHQVTQMGQEVILRCVPISNHLYFYWYRQILGQKVEFLVSFYNNEISEKSEIFDDQFSVERPDGSNFTLKIRSTKLEDSAMYFCASSVAGSTEAFFGQGTRLTVV.

Written as DNA, the CDR3 is TGTGCCAGCAGTGAACCGATAGCGGGGGGCTACGAGCAGTACTTC. This translates into CASSEPIAGGYEQYF. The rearrangement links TRBV2 to TRBJ2-7, with TRBD2 matching 10 bases. The CDR3 runs to 15 residues. Germline loops: CDR1 SNHLY, CDR2 FYNNEI. Unmatched junction bases numbered 4, after V lost 2 bases and J lost 3 bases. Based on the CDR3 plus reference TRBV2 and TRBJ2-7, the full variable domain is EPEVTQTPSHQVTQMGQEVILRCVPISNHLYFYWYRQILGQKVEFLVSFYNNEISEKSEIFDDQFSVERPDGSNFTLKIRSTKLEDSAMYFCASSEPIAGGYEQYFGPGTRLTVT.

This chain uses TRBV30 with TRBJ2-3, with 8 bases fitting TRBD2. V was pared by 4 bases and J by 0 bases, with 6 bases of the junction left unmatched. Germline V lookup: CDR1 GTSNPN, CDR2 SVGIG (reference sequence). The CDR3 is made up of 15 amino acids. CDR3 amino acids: CAWIPTSGSTDTQYF. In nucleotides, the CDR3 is TGTGCCTGGATTCCCACTAGCGGAAGCACAGATACGCAGTATTTT.

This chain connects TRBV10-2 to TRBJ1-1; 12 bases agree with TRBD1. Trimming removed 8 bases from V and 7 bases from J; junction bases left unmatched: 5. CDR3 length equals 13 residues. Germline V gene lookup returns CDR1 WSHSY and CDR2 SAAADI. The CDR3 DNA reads TGCGCCAGCGACGGGACAGGGGGCGGTGAAGCTTTCTTT. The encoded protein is CASDGTGGGEAFF.

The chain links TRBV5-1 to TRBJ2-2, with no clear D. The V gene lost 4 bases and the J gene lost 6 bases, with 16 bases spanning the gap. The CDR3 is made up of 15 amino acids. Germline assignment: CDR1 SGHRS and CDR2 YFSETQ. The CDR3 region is CASSPTVLRSGELFF. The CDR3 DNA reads TGCGCCAGCAGCCCGACCGTTCTCAGGTCCGGGGAGCTGTTTTTT.

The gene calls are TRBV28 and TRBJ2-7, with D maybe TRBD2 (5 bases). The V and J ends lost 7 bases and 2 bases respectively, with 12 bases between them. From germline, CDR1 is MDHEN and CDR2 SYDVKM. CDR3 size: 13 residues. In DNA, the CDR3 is TGTGCCAGCAAAAGGACGGGGACCTACGAGCAGTACTTC. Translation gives CASKRTGTYEQYF.

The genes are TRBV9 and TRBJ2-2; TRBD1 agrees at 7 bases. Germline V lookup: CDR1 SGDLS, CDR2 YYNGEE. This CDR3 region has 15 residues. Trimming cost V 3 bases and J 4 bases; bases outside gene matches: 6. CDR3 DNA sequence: TGTGCCAGCAGCGGTAAACAGGGGATCACCGGGGAGCTGTTTTTT. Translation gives CASSGKQGITGELFF.

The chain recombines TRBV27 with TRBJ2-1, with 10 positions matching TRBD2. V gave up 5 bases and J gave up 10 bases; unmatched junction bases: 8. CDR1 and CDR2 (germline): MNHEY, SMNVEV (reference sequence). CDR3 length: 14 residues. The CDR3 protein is CASSHRPLAGEQFF. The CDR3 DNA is TGTGCCAGCAGTCACCGCCCACTAGCGGGGGAGCAGTTCTTC.

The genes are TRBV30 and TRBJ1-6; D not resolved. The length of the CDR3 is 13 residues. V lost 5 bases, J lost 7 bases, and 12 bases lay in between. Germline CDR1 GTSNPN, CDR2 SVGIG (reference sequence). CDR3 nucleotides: TGTGCCTGGCGAGACATTACCAATTCACCCCTCCACTTT. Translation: CAWRDITNSPLHF.

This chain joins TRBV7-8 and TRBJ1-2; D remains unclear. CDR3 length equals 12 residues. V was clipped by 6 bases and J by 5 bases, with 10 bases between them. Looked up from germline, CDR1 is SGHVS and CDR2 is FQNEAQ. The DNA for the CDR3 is TGTGCCAGCAGTCCCGGGGAGTATGGCTACACCTTC. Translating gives CASSPGEYGYTF.

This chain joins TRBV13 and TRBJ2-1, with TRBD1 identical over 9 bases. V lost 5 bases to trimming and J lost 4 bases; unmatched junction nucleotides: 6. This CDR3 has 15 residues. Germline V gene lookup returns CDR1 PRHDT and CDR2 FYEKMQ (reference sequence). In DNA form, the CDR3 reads TGTGCCAGCAGCAACCGGGACAGGGAATACAATGAGCAGTTCTTC. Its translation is CASSNRDREYNEQFF.